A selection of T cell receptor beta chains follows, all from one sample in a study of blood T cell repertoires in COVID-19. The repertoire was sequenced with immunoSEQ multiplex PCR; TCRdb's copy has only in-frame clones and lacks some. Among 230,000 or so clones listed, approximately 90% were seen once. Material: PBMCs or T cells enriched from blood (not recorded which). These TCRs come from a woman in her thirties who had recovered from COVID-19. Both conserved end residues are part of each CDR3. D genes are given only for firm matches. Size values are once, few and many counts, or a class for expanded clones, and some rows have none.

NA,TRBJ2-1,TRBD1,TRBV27,TGTGCCAGCAGTCCAAGGGGGCTATACAATGAGCAGTTCTTC,CASSPRGLYNEQFF
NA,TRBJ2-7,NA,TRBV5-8,TGTGCCACCGGGGAGGCCGGGAACGAGCAGTACTTC,CATGEAGNEQYF
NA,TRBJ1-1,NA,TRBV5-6,TGTGCCAGCAGCTGGGGGCTGAGCACTGAAGCTTTCTTT,CASSWGLSTEAFF
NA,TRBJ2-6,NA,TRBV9,TGTGCCAGCAGCTCAAAGAGATACTCTGGGGCCAACGTCCTGACTTTC,CASSSKRYSGANVLTF
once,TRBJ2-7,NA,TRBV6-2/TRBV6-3,TGTGCCAGCAGTTTTCACCCTCGGACAGCGAGTGGCGAGCAGTACTTC,CASSFHPRTASGEQYF
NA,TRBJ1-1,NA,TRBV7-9,TGTGCCAGCAGCGGGTCGACAGGCGTGAACACTGAAGCTTTCTTT,CASSGSTGVNTEAFF
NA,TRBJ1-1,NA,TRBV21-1,TGTGCCAGCAGCAACTACAGGGGTGGTACGGCTTTCTTT,CASSNYRGGTAFF
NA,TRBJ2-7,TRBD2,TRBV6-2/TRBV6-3,TGTGCCAGCAGTTACTCCCGGCTAGCGGGGACCTACGAGCAGTACTTC,CASSYSRLAGTYEQYF
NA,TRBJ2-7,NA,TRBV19,TGTGCCAGTAGTGAGGAACAGGGTTGGGGCGAGCAGTACTTC,CASSEEQGWGEQYF
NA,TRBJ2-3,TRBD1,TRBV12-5,TGTGCTATACGGGACAGGGTCACAGATACGCAGTATTTT,CAIRDRVTDTQYF